The next 32 T cell receptor beta chains were all read from a single sample in a study of blood T cell repertoires in COVID-19 (dated by TCRdb to the early 2020s). The method was the immunoSEQ multiplex PCR assay. TCRdb carries this immuneACCESS record with in-frame sequences only. Its versions omit some clonotypes, under half of them owing to an unresolved V gene in the studies checked, with the rest unexplained. The sample contains around 70,000 clones, roughly 80% of them found a single time. Together, the top ten hold 4.8% of the sample. Sample: peripheral blood. These receptors were taken from a woman of 80 years or more with active or convalescent COVID-19.

This chain joins TRBV6-6 and TRBJ2-1, with TRBD2 matching 15 bases. J lost 7 bases, V lost 5 bases, and 12 bases had no gene match. The CDR3 is 18 amino acids. Germline CDR1 MNHNY, CDR2 SVGAGI (reference sequence). In DNA, the CDR3 is TGTGCCAGCAGTCCTAACCCGGCTGGGACTAGCGGGAGGAATGAGCAGTTCTTC. Encoded protein: CASSPNPAGTSGRNEQFF.

Only one count was recorded for this clone. The V gene is TRBV27, the J gene TRBJ2-2, with TRBD1 matching 7 bases. Germline V gene sequence: CDR1 MNHEY, CDR2 SMNVEV (reference sequence). Losses at the gene ends were 3 bases for V and 5 bases for J; bases not matched to a gene: 9. The CDR3 covers 16 residues. The CDR3 sequence is CASSFEGQLLTGELFF. The CDR3 region has the DNA TGTGCCAGCAGTTTTGAGGGACAGTTATTAACCGGGGAGCTGTTTTTT.

The chain uses TRBV30 and TRBJ1-5; a possible D gene is TRBD1 (5 bases). V lost 1 base and J lost 2, with 9 bases in between. Per germline, CDR1 GTSNPN and CDR2 SVGIG (reference sequence). This CDR3 spans 14 amino acids. The CDR3 reads CAWSGPQGNQPQHF. The CDR3 DNA follows: TGTGCCTGGAGTGGACCACAGGGCAATCAGCCCCAGCATTTT.

This CDR3 is CASSPKDRLGGELFF. CDR3 bases: TGTGCCAGCAGCCCGAAGGACAGGTTGGGCGGGGAGCTGTTTTTT. The chain couples TRBV7-9 to TRBJ2-2; 7 bases match TRBD1. V lost 5 bases and J lost 7; bases outside the gene matches: 10. Germline CDR1 is SEHNR and CDR2 is FQNEAQ (reference sequence). The CDR3 contains 15 residues.

There are a few counts of this clone. The rearrangement links TRBV4-2 to TRBJ2-7; 7 bases match TRBD2. There are 14 residues in the CDR3. Germline values: CDR1 LGHNA, CDR2 YNFKEQ. Trimming took 0 bases from V and 3 from J; bases not matched to a gene: 2. CDR3 sequence: CASSQDPSGYEQYF. The DNA for the CDR3 is TGTGCCAGCAGCCAAGATCCTAGCGGCTACGAGCAGTACTTC.

This chain links TRBV7-3 with TRBJ2-1, with 7 positions matching TRBD2. The CDR3 runs to 13 residues. The ends lost 3 bases at V and 7 bases at J; junction bases unmatched: 3. Germline V CDR1 and CDR2: SGHTA, FQGTGA. The CDR3 coding sequence is TGTGCCAGCAGCTTGCTGCGGGGGAATGAGCAGTTCTTC. Translation gives CASSLLRGNEQFF. Based on the CDR3 plus reference TRBV7-3 and TRBJ2-1, the full variable domain is GAGVSQTPSNKVTEKGKYVELRCDPISGHTALYWYRQSLGQGPEFLIYFQGTGAADDSGLPNDRFFAVRPEGSVSTLKIQRTERGDSAVYLCASSLLRGNEQFFGPGTRLTVL.

This clone was recorded only once. The chain is built from TRBV19 and TRBJ1-2, with a tentative D call TRBD1 (5 bases). V lost 2 bases and J lost 8, with 15 bases in between. Germline V gene lookup returns CDR1 LNHDA and CDR2 SQIVND (reference sequence). The CDR3 loop spans 14 amino acids. The CDR3 bases are TGTGCCAGTAGTATACGAGGCAGGGCAGACGGCTACACCTTC. The encoded protein is CASSIRGRADGYTF.

This sequence joins TRBV7-2 and TRBJ1-2; TRBD1 aligns across 8 bases. CDR3 length: 14 residues. Looked up from germline, CDR1 is SGHTA and CDR2 is FQGNSA. The J segment lost 3 bases and the V segment lost 5 bases, leaving 5 bases of the junction unmatched. This CDR3 reads CASSVTGGDYGYTF. The CDR3, as DNA: TGTGCCAGCAGCGTCACAGGGGGGGACTATGGCTACACCTTC.

This clone was detected once. The J gene is TRBJ2-5, the V gene TRBV19; D possibly corresponds to TRBD2 (5 bases). V dropped 4 bases and J dropped 5 bases, with 11 bases sitting between them. The CDR3 spans 13 residues. From germline, CDR1 is LNHDA and CDR2 SQIVND (reference sequence). CDR3 sequence: CASSRTSVETQYF. As DNA, the CDR3 is TGTGCCAGTAGTAGAACTAGTGTCGAGACCCAGTACTTC.

The V call is TRBV19, the J call TRBJ1-1, with D hard to call. V was cut by 9 bases and J by 5 bases, with 13 bases left in between. Germline assignment: CDR1 LNHDA and CDR2 SQIVND (reference sequence). CDR3 length equals 12 residues. DNA of the CDR3: TGTGCCAGAACCCCGAGGGAAACTGAAGCTTTCTTT. It specifies CARTPRETEAFF.

This clone was seen once. The rearrangement joins TRBV19 to TRBJ2-5; 14 bases agree with TRBD2. J was trimmed by 2 bases and V by 3 bases; bases with no gene match: 5. There are 17 residues in the CDR3. The germline V gene has CDR1 LNHDA and CDR2 SQIVND (reference sequence). The CDR3 region is CASSIGTSGRWQETQYF. The CDR3 DNA reads as TGTGCCAGTAGTATTGGGACTAGCGGGAGATGGCAAGAGACCCAGTACTTC.

The chain combines TRBV18 with TRBJ2-5; TRBD2 matches at 7 bases. This CDR3 is built from 16 residues. The V gene's germline CDR1 is KGHSH and CDR2 LQKENI. V gave up 0 bases and J gave up 1 base; unmatched junction bases: 5. DNA of the CDR3: TGTGCCAGCTCACCACCAGCGGGGCGGACCCAAGAGACCCAGTACTTC. Its translation is CASSPPAGRTQETQYF.

The V gene is TRBV5-1, the J gene TRBJ2-5; 11 bases match TRBD2. Germline values: CDR1 SGHRS, CDR2 YFSETQ. The length of the CDR3 is 16 residues. After removal of 3 bases from V and 2 bases from J, the junction contained 6 bases not matched to a gene. The CDR3 protein is CASSYLAGGFQETQYF. Here the CDR3 DNA reads TGCGCCAGCAGCTACTTAGCGGGGGGGTTTCAAGAGACCCAGTACTTC.

The chain links TRBV2 to TRBJ2-1, with 7 bases matching TRBD2. V gave up 8 bases and J gave up 9 bases; unmatched junction bases: 7. The CDR3 loop spans 12 amino acids. The V gene's germline CDR1 is SNHLY and CDR2 FYNNEI. The CDR3 DNA is TGTGCCAGCTATAGGGAGGGGTTTGAGCAGTTCTTC. Its translation is CASYREGFEQFF.

This sequence joins TRBV4-1 and TRBJ2-5; 8 nucleotides match TRBD1. The J segment lost 7 bases and the V segment lost 0 bases, leaving 13 bases of the junction unmatched. Germline V CDR1 and CDR2: MGHRA, YSYEKL. This CDR3 comprises 17 residues. Here the CDR3 reads CASSQETGVYARGTQYF. The CDR3 coding sequence is TGCGCCAGCAGCCAAGAGACAGGGGTCTACGCACGGGGGACCCAGTACTTC.

This clone was detected only a few times. V and J are TRBV5-1 and TRBJ1-3; 7 nucleotides align to TRBD1. The CDR3 length is 15 residues. V was clipped by 1 base and J by 3 bases; unmatched bases: 4. Germline V gene data show CDR1 as SGHRS and CDR2 as YFSETQ. In nucleotides, the CDR3 is TGCGCCAGCAGCTTGTCCGGGGACAGTGGAAACACCATATATTTT. This encodes CASSLSGDSGNTIYF.

This clone showed up just a few times. The gene calls are TRBV5-4 and TRBJ2-7, with TRBD1 matching 10 bases. The CDR3 contains 15 residues. V lost 0 bases and J lost 6; bases outside the gene matches: 6. Germline V CDR1 and CDR2: SGHNT, YYREEE (reference sequence). The DNA of the CDR3 is TGTGCCAGCAGCTTGGAAGCGGGACAGGGGTCCGAGCAGTACTTC. It encodes CASSLEAGQGSEQYF.

The chain is built from TRBV4-1 and TRBJ2-3, with 7 bases identical to TRBD1. The CDR3 extends over 18 amino acids. Germline V gene data show CDR1 as MGHRA and CDR2 as YSYEKL. V lost 0 bases, J lost 4 bases, and 13 bases stayed unmatched. CDR3: CASSQDRRPAGGSDTQYF. Here the CDR3 DNA reads TGCGCCAGCAGCCAAGATCGTAGGCCGGCAGGGGGTTCAGATACGCAGTATTTT.

This clone has ten or more counts. A much larger clone lies one base from this, so it may be a read error. The CDR3, as DNA: TGCGCCCGCATTTGGGGGGAGGGGCTGAACACCGGGGAGCTGTTTTTT. It specifies CARIWGEGLNTGELFF. The chain links TRBV5-1 to TRBJ2-2; TRBD2 matches 7 bases. The trim removed 10 bases at V and 1 base at J, leaving 13 bases unmatched. The CDR3 has 16 amino acids. Germline V gives CDR1 SGHRS, CDR2 YFSETQ.

The rearrangement uses TRBV19 and TRBJ2-5, with D possibly TRBD2 on 7 matching bases. Trimming removed 6 bases from V and 4 bases from J, with 27 bases in between. This CDR3 comprises 18 residues. Germline values: CDR1 LNHDA, CDR2 SQIVND (reference sequence). The CDR3: CASSPPRPSGQNSETQYF. CDR3 bases: TGTGCCAGTAGCCCTCCCCGGCCTAGCGGACAGAATTCAGAGACCCAGTACTTC.

The chain is built from TRBV5-6 and TRBJ1-2; tentative D call: TRBD1 (6 bases). CDR1 SGHDT and CDR2 YYEEEE come from the germline V gene. There are 15 residues in the CDR3. V shed 4 bases and J shed 4 bases, with 17 bases lying between them. The CDR3, as DNA: TGTGCCAGCAGCCTCGAGGGGGGGCGTAGCTATGGCTACACCTTC. This encodes CASSLEGGRSYGYTF.

The chain has TRBV28 and TRBJ2-7; D not resolved. The CDR3 consists of 11 residues. V was cut by 6 bases and J by 4 bases, with 7 bases left in between. Germline CDR1 and CDR2: MDHEN and SYDVKM. DNA for the CDR3: TGTGCCAGCAGCAGGCAGTACGAGCAGTACTTC. It translates to CASSRQYEQYF.

This clone showed up many times. This chain links TRBV5-1 with TRBJ1-2; TRBD1 agrees at 11 bases. The CDR3 runs to 16 residues. The germline CDR1 and CDR2 sequences are SGHRS and YFSETQ. V shed 0 bases and J 9 bases; nucleotides not matched to a gene: 10. The CDR3 DNA sequence: TGCGCCAGCAGCTTGGGGGACCGGACAGGGGGCAATCGCTACACCTTC. Residues: CASSLGDRTGGNRYTF.

This chain joins TRBV19 and TRBJ2-7, with TRBD2 identical over 14 bases. The CDR3 has 15 amino acids. CDR1 is LNHDA and CDR2 is SQIVND in the germline V gene (reference sequence). With 5 bases clipped from V and 4 bases from J, the junction kept 4 bases outside the gene matches. The CDR3 sequence is CASSPRTSGGYEQYF. DNA for the CDR3: TGTGCCAGTAGTCCACGGACTAGCGGGGGGTACGAGCAGTACTTC.

The sample holds a few counts of this clone. This chain joins TRBV5-4 and TRBJ1-2; no clear D. Germline loops: CDR1 SGHNT, CDR2 YYREEE (reference sequence). Trimming cost V 0 bases and J 2 bases, with 5 bases left between them. The CDR3 runs to 13 residues. The CDR3 DNA reads as TGTGCCAGCAGCTTGGAGCAAAACTATGGCTACACCTTC. Its protein product is CASSLEQNYGYTF.

This clone was observed a few times. This chain joins TRBV19 and TRBJ2-7, with 9 positions matching TRBD2. V was clipped by 5 bases and J by 0 bases; unmatched bases: 2. Germline CDR1 is LNHDA and CDR2 is SQIVND (reference sequence). The CDR3 is 14 amino acids. The CDR3 DNA follows: TGTGCCAGTAGTTTTAGCGGGAGCTCCTACGAGCAGTACTTC. Residues: CASSFSGSSYEQYF.

The chain has TRBV5-1 and TRBJ2-1, with TRBD2 identical over 8 bases. Germline V gene data show CDR1 as SGHRS and CDR2 as YFSETQ. V gave up 4 bases and J gave up 3 bases; unmatched junction bases: 21. This CDR3 has 20 amino acids. The CDR3 sequence is CASSRPKGLGILADYNEQFF. In nucleotides, the CDR3 is TGCGCCAGCAGCCGGCCTAAGGGTTTGGGGATACTAGCGGACTACAATGAGCAGTTCTTC.

The rearrangement links TRBV19 to TRBJ1-4; TRBD1 agrees at 7 bases. The ends lost 9 bases at V and 8 bases at J; junction bases unmatched: 9. The CDR3 runs to 13 residues. The germline CDR1 and CDR2 sequences are LNHDA and SQIVND (reference sequence). In DNA, the CDR3 is TGTGCCAGCAACCGACAGGGAGGCGAAAAACTGTTTTTT. This translates into CASNRQGGEKLFF. The full variable domain, rest sourced from reference TRBV19 and TRBJ1-4, is DGGITQSPKYLFRKEGQNVTLSCEQNLNHDAMYWYRQDPGQGLRLIYYSQIVNDFQKGDIAEGYSVSREKKESFPLTVTSAQKNPTAFYLCASNRQGGEKLFFGSGTQLSVL.

This clone has only a few counts. This chain connects TRBV18 to TRBJ2-2, with 7 bases that match TRBD1. Trimming removed 4 bases from V and 5 bases from J; junction bases left unmatched: 10. The CDR3 is made up of 16 amino acids. Germline V gene sequence: CDR1 KGHSH, CDR2 LQKENI. CDR3 amino acids: CASSHYEGAATGELFF. The CDR3 DNA reads TGTGCCAGCTCACACTACGAGGGGGCCGCAACCGGGGAGCTGTTTTTT. Variable domain in full (rest from reference TRBV18 and TRBJ2-2): NAGVMQNPRHLVRRRGQEARLRCSPMKGHSHVYWYRQLPEEGLKFMVYLQKENIIDESGMPKERFSAEFPKEGPSILRIQQVVRGDSAAYFCASSHYEGAATGELFFGEGSRLTVL.

V and J are TRBV28 and TRBJ1-1; D unresolved. The CDR3 has 12 residues. V was clipped by 4 bases and J by 5 bases, with 8 bases between them. CDR1 is MDHEN and CDR2 is SYDVKM in the germline V gene. DNA of the CDR3: TGTGCCAGCAGTTCGGGAAGGACTGAAGCTTTCTTT. This sequence encodes CASSSGRTEAFF.

This chain joins TRBV6-1 and TRBJ1-2; TRBD1 matches at 12 bases. Per germline, CDR1 MNHNS and CDR2 SASEGT. This CDR3 is built from 18 residues. The V and J ends lost 4 bases and 4 bases, in that order; junction bases with no gene match: 13. This chain's CDR3 is CASSGPGQGALGPYGYTF. The CDR3 region has the DNA TGTGCCAGCAGTGGGCCGGGACAGGGGGCGCTGGGTCCCTATGGCTACACCTTC.

The V gene is TRBV20-1, the J gene TRBJ2-7, with D unclear. The length of the CDR3 is 11 residues. Germline assignment: CDR1 DFQATT and CDR2 SNEGSKA (reference sequence). V lost 6 bases and J 2 bases, leaving 8 bases between the germline ends. CDR3 protein: CSATPAYEQYF. CDR3 nucleotide sequence: TGCAGTGCCACGCCAGCCTACGAGCAGTACTTC.